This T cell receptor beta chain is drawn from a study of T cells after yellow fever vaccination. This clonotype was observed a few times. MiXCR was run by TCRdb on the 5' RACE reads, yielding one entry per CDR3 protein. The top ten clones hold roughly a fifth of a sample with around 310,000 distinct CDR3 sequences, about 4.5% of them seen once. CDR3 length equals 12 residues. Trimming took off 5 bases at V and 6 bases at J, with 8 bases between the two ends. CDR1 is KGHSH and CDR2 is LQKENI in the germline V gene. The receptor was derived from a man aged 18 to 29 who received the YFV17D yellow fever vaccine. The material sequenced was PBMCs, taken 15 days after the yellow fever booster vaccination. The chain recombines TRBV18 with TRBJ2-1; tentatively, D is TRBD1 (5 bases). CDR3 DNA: TGTGCCAGCTCAATACAGGCCAATGAGCAGTTCTTC. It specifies CASSIQANEQFF.